These 2 T cell receptor beta chains were sequenced from one sample in a study of blood T cells in healthy people across ages. PCR was performed a second time for about 7 to 11 cycles using a sample-barcoded 5' primer and a J-beta primer mix. TCRdb fed the 5' RACE reads into MiXCR, producing one record per CDR3 protein. The sample holds 1.4 million to 1.5 million distinct CDR3 sequences, 42% seen once. The sample consisted of blood. The source is a woman in her late teens or twenties in good health.

The chain employs TRBV9 and TRBJ2-1; D is unresolved. Germline CDR1 reads SGDLS; CDR2 reads YYNGEE. The V and J ends lost 5 bases and 6 bases respectively, with 15 bases between them. The CDR3 consists of 14 residues. The CDR3 spells CASSSQSSVNEQFF. The CDR3 DNA is TGTGCCAGCAGTTCCCAATCCTCGGTCAATGAGCAGTTCTTC.

This clonotype was detected only a few times. This chain uses TRBV6-1 with TRBJ2-1; the D gene could be TRBD1 or TRBD2 (5 bases each). Germline-derived CDR1 and CDR2 are MNHNS and SASEGT. This CDR3 region has 16 residues. The germline V and J ends were trimmed by 7 bases and 2 bases, with 18 bases remaining between them. CDR3: CASTWGLGDPYNEQFF. The CDR3 DNA reads TGTGCCAGCACCTGGGGTTTGGGGGACCCCTACAATGAGCAGTTCTTC.